Given below is one TCR beta chain in context. This clonotype was picked up many times. No cognate antigen has been identified for it. Base qualities were left out, and no much larger clone turns up one base away. The junction shows trimming of 6 bases on V and 4 bases on J, and the gene matches do not reach 9 bases of it. From a lookup of the germline V gene, CDR1 and CDR2 are LGHNA and YNFKEQ. From cysteine to phenylalanine, the CDR3 is 17 amino acids long. Only the CDR3 DNA is retained, 51 bases long and in frame from the first base. This entry belongs to a study of regulatory T cells in long-lasting Graves disease (dated by TCRdb to the early 2020s). The study in broad terms: Patients with newly diagnosed Graves' disease had been on antithyroid drugs for under 3 months. Peripheral blood TCR sequencing and RNA sequencing compared persistent Graves' disease patients with newly diagnosed Graves' disease patients. The study was conducted in China and was registered as a clinical trial. A total of 35 or so samples were covered by TCR sequencing, comprising approximately 13 persistent and around 20 newly diagnosed Graves' disease patients.

The receptor library was made with multiplex PCR. The listed sequencing device is Illumina HiSeq 4000. To build TCR beta libraries, CDR3 regions were amplified by Arm-PCR using iRepertoire HTBI primers. PCR products were gel purified before sequencing. The paper's processing steps were these. A total of roughly 58 TRBV and approximately 13 TRBJ segments were identified across samples and were used for gene usage analysis of CDR3 amino acid clonotypes. COPE and FqMerger were used to merge the filtered high-quality paired reads into contigs. BLAST was used to align contigs to IMGT TRBV, TRBD and TRBJ reference genes, with CDR3 defined following IMGT. Highly expanded clones were defined as clonotypes with a frequency above 0.1%. Repertoire diversity was measured by Shannon entropy, and V-J evenness by the Gini coefficient. A clonotype was considered public if more than one individual shared it. TCRdb reprocessed the public reads (quality trimming at Q25 with fastp, clone calling with MiXCR) and kept in-frame beta chains. Rows matching on CDR3 protein sequence are summarized as one entry with the most common DNA and genes. The V and J calls and clone size come from TCRdb's table, not from the authors' own analysis. The sample yields some 410,000 distinct CDR3 sequences; about a sixth were counted once. Jointly, the top ten make up roughly 10% of the sample.

Interpreted using the paper, the time point label stands for: newly diagnosed GD, antithyroid drugs for less than 3 months. For both TCR sequencing and RNA sequencing, RNA was extracted from PBMCs in TRIzol. Graves' disease was diagnosed according to American Thyroid Association guidelines. The patients came from an endocrinology department in Xi'an, China. Each patient gave 7.5 to 10 milliliters of peripheral blood, collected in an EDTA anticoagulant tube. Ficoll Paque Plus density gradient separation was used to isolate PBMCs, and no further T cell sorting was done. RNA quality was checked with an Agilent 2100 Bioanalyzer and agarose gel, and concentration with a NanoDrop 2000. Beyond this particular receptor, the publication reports: Patients with persistent disease shared more public clonotypes (fewer than 3,000) than newly diagnosed patients did (966). As a limitation, the authors acknowledged that the small sample size may reduce accuracy. Persistent disease showed preferential use of TRBV28, TRBJ1-2 and TRBJ2-5, whereas newly diagnosed disease favored TRBV20-1 and TRBJ2-1. Compared with newly diagnosed patients, persistent Graves' disease patients had lower TCR Shannon entropy and fewer highly expanded clones, which suggests clonal expansion. Only the TCR beta chain was sequenced and analyzed. Only peripheral blood was studied, because thyroid tissue, the primary lesion, was inaccessible.

These data also featured in a second study, about T cells in Graves' hyperthyroidism and ophthalmopathy. The second paper further reports: Graves' hyperthyroidism was defined as stable when no progression to ophthalmopathy occurred over 18 months of follow-up. The hyperthyroidism patients were between 18 and 65 years old and newly diagnosed, with a disease duration of less than 2 months. The study excluded patients with uncontrolled infections, other autoimmune diseases, pregnancy or lactation. Clinical symptoms, serum thyroxine and TRAb, thyroid ultrasound, and orbital computed tomography formed the basis for the diagnoses. A first-round RT-PCR of the TCR CDR3 used the HTBI primer set with the Qiagen OneStep RT-PCR kit. Blood samples also contained most of the expanded thyroid clonotypes (frequency above 0.001), which suggests that blood repertoires may reflect thyroid immune responses. Ophthalmopathy was separated from stable hyperthyroidism by a 13 V-J signature model, with over 85% sensitivity and around 81% specificity obtained in cross-validation and 80%/75% obtained in testing. During validation, the model predicted progression to ophthalmopathy a median of roughly 7.1 months ahead of onset, with more than 55% sensitivity and 72% to 80% specificity. To identify TCR V-J signatures that set the groups apart, the researchers used a discovery cohort of more than 95 patients, made up of around 40 with Graves' ophthalmopathy and 57 with stable Graves' hyperthyroidism. Prospective prediction of ophthalmopathy was tested in an independent validation cohort of 18 to 20 hyperthyroidism patients and 15 to 17 patients who later progressed to ophthalmopathy. The 80 to 100 discovery patients were randomly divided into training and test sets at a 7:3 ratio. Thyroid tissue and blood T-cell repertoires from six Graves' hyperthyroidism patients were also compared in the study. After sampling, hyperthyroidism patients received methimazole starting at 30 mg daily, and ophthalmopathy patients received high-dose intravenous methylprednisolone. A second multiplex PCR round built the libraries, followed by size selection and purification. Libraries were sequenced paired-end with 100 bp reads on an Illumina HiSeq2000. SOAPnuke was used to process the raw data, removing reads that contained adapters or uncalled bases, had a mean Phred below 15, or lacked an exact match to the constant primer or identifier. High-quality paired reads were merged with COPE v1.2.5, and unique nucleotide sequences were defined as clonotypes. MiTCR v1.1 was used to align clonotypes to the IMGT TRBV, TRBD and TRBJ reference segments. Only V-J combinations with frequency above 0.0001, covering approximately 99% of repertoires, were analysed. The TCS score was defined as the ratio of F50 (clonal expansion) to E x V (chaos), calculated using BLOSUM62-based TCRdist between CDR3 peptides within each V-J. Welch's t-statistics and random forest reduced 450 to 600 V-J features to about 12, which were used in a naive Bayes classifier (R e1071). No statistical method was used to fix the sample size in advance, and group allocation was not hidden from the investigators. The paper reports TCR Vbeta CDR3 sequencing of roughly 140 peripheral blood samples: around 41 ophthalmopathy, fewer than 80 hyperthyroidism and around 17 progressor patients.

The chain is assembled from TRBV4-2 and TRBJ2-5; TRBD2 matches 15 bases in the middle. The specimen comprised peripheral blood mononuclear cells (PBMCs), sampled at new diagnosis, from a patient treated with antithyroid drugs. The clonotype was recovered from a woman in her twenties or thirties with Graves disease. Donor details come from another sample of the same person, matched by shared clones. The CDR3 has the sequence CASSRTSGRAGGETQYF. The DNA reads TGTGCCAGCAGTCGGACTAGCGGGAGGGCCGGGGGAGAGACCCAGTACTTC.